This T cell receptor (beta chain) derives from a study of blood T cell repertoires in COVID-19. Study-level information: Material from acute and convalescent COVID-19 was sourced from the United States, Italy and Spain. Sources were T cells, B-cell-depleted T cells, or PBMCs; the material itself was cDNA or gDNA.

Germline CDR1 is KGHSH and CDR2 is LQKENI. The trim removed 6 bases at V and 4 bases at J, leaving 3 bases unmatched. The CDR3 runs to 13 residues. Original processing methods: Using reference gene primer amplification, nucleated cell counts were estimated. Sequencing was performed with immunoSEQ multiplex PCR; in TCRdb, only in-frame clones are kept and a portion is missing. V and J calls and clone size are those listed in that table; D and trimming were worked out from the DNA. The table shows around 140,000 clones, with 80% occurring only once. The sample was peripheral blood. The chain employs TRBV18 and TRBJ1-5; 7 nucleotides align to TRBD1. This receptor was identified in a man in his 70s who had recovered from COVID-19. The DNA of the CDR3 is TGTGCCAGCTCCCTGGACAGGAATCAGCCCCAGCATTTT. It codes for CASSLDRNQPQHF.